What follows are 20 T cell receptor beta chains derived from one specimen sequenced in a study of prognosis after radiotherapy for stage I lung cancer. TCR beta CDR3 amplification from genomic DNA was performed by two-round multiplex PCR. Primers specific to each TRBV and TRBJ gene were used in first-round PCR. TCRdb re-called the multiplex PCR reads through MiXCR, storing one row per CDR3 protein. There are tens of thousands of distinct CDR3 sequences in the sample; 25% to 40% occur only once, and about 33% lies in the top ten. The sample in question was PBMCs, obtained before or after stereotactic body radiation therapy (not recorded which). Source of these receptors: a donor of 50 years or more with non-small cell lung cancer.

This clonotype showed up just once. No conserved phenylalanine or tryptophan is present at the end of the CDR3, so a read error is the likely explanation. The chain employs TRBV27 and TRBJ2-3; no clear D gene. The germline CDR1 and CDR2 sequences are MNHEY and SMNVEV (reference sequence). The CDR3 has 14 amino acids. V was pared by 9 bases and J by 3 bases, with 16 bases between. Here the CDR3 reads CARSKLKTTDTQYS. The CDR3 region has the DNA TGTGCCAGATCGAAACTCAAGACTACAGATACGCAGTATTCT.

This chain uses TRBV5-4 with TRBJ2-5, with D possibly TRBD2 on 6 matching bases. Trimming took off 2 bases at V and 0 bases at J, with 14 bases between the two ends. The CDR3 is made up of 16 amino acids. The germline V gene has CDR1 SGHNT and CDR2 YYREEE (reference sequence). This chain's CDR3 is CASSFGGATNQETQYF. The CDR3 DNA reads TGTGCCAGCAGCTTCGGAGGGGCGACCAACCAAGAGACCCAGTACTTC. Full variable domain (remainder filled in from reference TRBV5-4 and TRBJ2-5): ETGVTQSPTHLIKTRGQQVTLRCSSQSGHNTVSWYQQALGQGPQFIFQYYREEENGRGNFPPRFSGLQFPNYSSELNVNALELDDSALYLCASSFGGATNQETQYFGPGTRLLVL.

This clonotype was picked up many times. V gene TRBV15 combines with J gene TRBJ2-7, with unresolved D. CDR1 and CDR2 from the germline V gene are LNHNV and YYDKDF (reference sequence). This CDR3 is 14 amino acids long. Trimming stripped 0 bases from V and 3 bases from J, with 9 bases between. This CDR3 reads CATSRDSTVYEQYF. The CDR3 nucleotides read TGTGCCACCAGCAGAGATTCTACAGTCTACGAGCAGTACTTC.

The chain employs TRBV5-1 and TRBJ2-3, with D tentatively TRBD1 (6 bases). The germline V gene has CDR1 SGHRS and CDR2 YFSETQ. The germline V and J ends were trimmed by 0 bases and 2 bases, with 10 bases remaining between them. The CDR3 loop spans 15 amino acids. The CDR3 loop is CASSLEAGVTDTQYF. The CDR3 region has the DNA TGCGCCAGCAGCTTGGAGGCAGGGGTCACAGATACGCAGTATTTT.

The gene calls are TRBV6-2 or TRBV6-3 and TRBJ1-2; D unclear. This CDR3 has 12 residues. Germline CDR1 is MNHEY and CDR2 is SVGEGT. The V and J ends lost 5 bases and 10 bases respectively, with 14 bases between them. CDR3 DNA: TGTGCCAGCAGTCCCTACATGGGAGTCTACACCTTC. Translated: CASSPYMGVYTF.

As regards this clonotype: A junction end diverges from the germline sequence, so it may reflect a read error. The gene calls are TRBV28 and TRBJ2-2; 10 bases agree with TRBD2. CDR1 MDHEN and CDR2 SYDVKM come from the germline V gene. CDR3 length: 14 residues. CDR3 coding DNA: TGTGCCAGATTGGGACTAGCGAAAACCGGGGAGCTGTTTTTT. This codes for CARLGLAKTGELFF.

The chain is built from TRBV7-2 and TRBJ2-3; the D call may be TRBD1 or TRBD2 (7 bases each). V lost 4 bases and J 4 bases, leaving 24 bases between the germline ends. This CDR3 spans 18 amino acids. Looked up from germline, CDR1 is SGHTA and CDR2 is FQGNSA. In nucleotides, the CDR3 is TGTGCCAGCAGCTCCTTCCCCAGGGGGACTATAGACCCAGATACGCAGTATTTT. Its translation is CASSSFPRGTIDPDTQYF.

There are many counts of this clonotype. V is TRBV12-3 or TRBV12-4 and J is TRBJ1-4; TRBD1 aligns across 9 bases. V gave up 4 bases and J gave up 3 bases; unmatched junction bases: 6. The CDR3 runs to 16 residues. CDR3 nucleotide sequence: TGTGCCAGCAGTTCACCACAGGGGGCGGCTAATGAAAAACTGTTTTTT. It specifies CASSSPQGAANEKLFF.

This clonotype was seen at least ten times. The chain carries TRBV5-8 and TRBJ2-3; the D call may be TRBD1 or TRBD2 (5 bases each). V lost 4 bases to trimming and J lost 9 bases, with 9 bases between them. Germline CDR1 and CDR2: SGHTS and YDEGEE. The CDR3 sequence is 11 residues long. CDR3 sequence (DNA): TGTGCCAGCAGCCGGGGCCAAACGCAGTATTTT. Amino acids: CASSRGQTQYF.

This clonotype was picked up many times. The chain carries TRBV7-9 and TRBJ1-5; D unresolved. The germline V gene has CDR1 SEHNR and CDR2 FQNEAQ (reference sequence). V lost 6 bases and J 3 bases, leaving 9 bases between the germline ends. The CDR3 extends over 13 amino acids. The CDR3: CASSGPVNQPQHF. CDR3 in DNA: TGTGCCAGCAGTGGACCGGTCAATCAGCCCCAGCATTTT.

As concerns this clonotype: A much larger clone sits a single nucleotide away, making a read error possible. This chain joins TRBV5-1 and TRBJ2-5; TRBD2 matches at 8 bases. The CDR3 covers 14 residues. Germline CDR1 is SGHRS and CDR2 is YFSETQ. DNA for the CDR3: TGCGCCAGGAGCTTGGAACTAGCGGTAAAGGCCCAGTACTTC. Translated, it gives CARSLELAVKAQYF.

This clonotype was picked up many times. This sequence joins TRBV6-4 and TRBJ1-5, with 9 bases that match TRBD1. The CDR3 covers 14 residues. Germline V gives CDR1 MRHNA, CDR2 SNTAGT. The CDR3 protein is CDRTGDDCNQPQHF. CDR3 coding DNA: TGTGATCGGACAGGGGATGATTGCAATCAGCCCCAGCATTTT.

The genes are TRBV5-4 and TRBJ2-1; TRBD2 agrees at 13 bases. V gave up 5 bases and J gave up 2 bases; unmatched junction bases: 4. This CDR3 is 16 amino acids long. CDR1 and CDR2 (germline): SGHNT, YYREEE (reference sequence). Written as DNA, the CDR3 is TGTGCCAGCAGACAAACTAGCGGGAGGGCCTACAATGAGCAGTTCTTC. Translating gives CASRQTSGRAYNEQFF.

The chain carries TRBV9 and TRBJ2-5; the D is unclear. Germline CDR1 and CDR2: SGDLS and YYNGEE. Trimming removed 4 bases at V and 3 bases at J, with 16 bases between. This CDR3 comprises 15 residues. The CDR3 coding sequence is TGTGCCAGCAGCCTAGACGCGGTAGTGAAAGAGACCCAGTACTTC. The encoded protein is CASSLDAVVKETQYF.

This clonotype was counted a few times. Possible read error: a much larger clone is one base away. The chain is built from TRBV7-2 and TRBJ2-5, with 9 bases identical to TRBD1. J gave up 3 bases and V 5 bases, and 7 bases lay outside the gene matches. Germline CDR1 SGHTA, CDR2 FQGNSA. The CDR3 extends over 15 amino acids. This CDR3 is CASSRPWTGEETQYF. The DNA of the CDR3 is TGTGCCAGCAGCCGTCCCTGGACAGGGGAAGAGACCCAGTACTTC.

This clonotype was recorded a few times. Just one base apart from a much larger clone, this may be a read error. The rearrangement uses TRBV10-3 and TRBJ1-3; D may be TRBD1 (6 bases). The CDR3 totals 16 residues. Per the germline V gene, CDR1 is ENHRY and CDR2 is SYGVKD. CDR3 bases: TGTGCCATCGGAAAGACAGGAGGCTCCTCTGTAAACACCATATATTTT. Translated: CAIGKTGGSSVNTIYF.

A few counts support this clonotype. It is likely a read error: a sequence one base away is far more abundant. The chain is built from TRBV6-2 or TRBV6-3 and TRBJ2-7; D is ambiguous. This CDR3 is built from 14 residues. CDR1 and CDR2 from the germline V gene are MNHEY and SVGEGT. Trimming cost V 5 bases and J 0 bases, with 11 bases left between them. The CDR3 spells CASSNSIRSYEQYF. In nucleotides, the CDR3 is TGTGCCAGCAGTAACAGTATCCGCTCCTACGAGCAGTACTTC.

The genes are TRBV29-1 and TRBJ2-1, with 12 bases aligning to TRBD2. The CDR3 consists of 16 residues. Germline V gene sequence: CDR1 SQVTM, CDR2 ANQGSEA. The trim removed 6 bases at V and 1 base at J, leaving 7 bases unmatched. The CDR3 sequence is CSVYTGTSGSYNEQFF. The DNA for the CDR3 is TGCAGCGTCTACACCGGGACTAGCGGGTCCTACAATGAGCAGTTCTTC.

As for this clonotype: Germline and junction disagree at one end, which may indicate a read error. This sequence joins TRBV7-7 and TRBJ2-7; 7 positions match TRBD2. The CDR3 has 13 residues. CDR1 and CDR2 from the germline V gene are SSHAT and FNYEAQ (reference sequence). This chain's CDR3 is CASSSGLSDEQYF. CDR3 in DNA: TGCGCCAGCAGCTCGGGACTATCTGACGAGCAGTACTTC.

About this clonotype itself: The likely explanation is a read error, given a far larger clone one base away. The rearrangement uses TRBV6-2 or TRBV6-3 and TRBJ1-2; the D is unclear. V was clipped by 6 bases and J by 4 bases, with 12 bases between them. The CDR3 spans 13 residues. Germline V gene data show CDR1 as MNHEY and CDR2 as SVGEGT. The CDR3 DNA follows: TGTGCCAGCAGCTACGGGGAGGGCTATGGCTACACCTTC. This translates into CASSYGEGYGYTF.